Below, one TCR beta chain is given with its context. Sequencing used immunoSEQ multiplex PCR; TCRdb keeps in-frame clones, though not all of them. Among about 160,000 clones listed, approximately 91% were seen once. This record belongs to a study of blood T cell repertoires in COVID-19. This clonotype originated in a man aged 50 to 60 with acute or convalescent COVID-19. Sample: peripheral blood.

In DNA form, the CDR3 reads TGTGCCAGCAGTTACTCTGGCAGGTCCTTCTATGGCTACACCTTC. Protein sequence: CASSYSGRSFYGYTF. The chain joins TRBV6-2 or TRBV6-3 to TRBJ1-2, with unresolved D. Trimming removed 0 bases at V and 4 bases at J, with 12 bases between. CDR1 is MNHEY, CDR2 SVGEGT, per germline. This CDR3 comprises 15 residues.